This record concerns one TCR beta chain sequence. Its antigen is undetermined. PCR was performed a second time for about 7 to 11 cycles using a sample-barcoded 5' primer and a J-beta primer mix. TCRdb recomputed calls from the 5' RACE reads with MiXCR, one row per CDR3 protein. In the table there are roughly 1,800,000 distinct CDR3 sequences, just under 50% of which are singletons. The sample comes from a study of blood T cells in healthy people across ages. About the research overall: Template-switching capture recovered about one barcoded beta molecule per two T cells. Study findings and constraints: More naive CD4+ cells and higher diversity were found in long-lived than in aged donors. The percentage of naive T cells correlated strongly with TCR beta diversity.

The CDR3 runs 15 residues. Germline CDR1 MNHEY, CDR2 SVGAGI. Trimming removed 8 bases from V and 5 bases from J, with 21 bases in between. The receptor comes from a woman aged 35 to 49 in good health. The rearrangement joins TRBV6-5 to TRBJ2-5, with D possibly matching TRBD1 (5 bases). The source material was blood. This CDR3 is CASRVVAGPRETQYF. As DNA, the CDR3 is TGTGCCAGCCGTGTGGTGGCAGGGCCGCGGGAGACCCAGTACTTC.